Below, 32 T cell receptor beta chains from the same sample are listed, as sequenced in a study of regulatory T cells in long-lasting Graves disease. The sample's time point: newly diagnosed GD, antithyroid drugs for less than 3 months. PBMC RNA was the source of the TCR library. The authors built TCR beta libraries using iRepertoire HTBI primers and Arm-PCR of CDR3 regions. TCRdb analysed the multiplex PCR reads with MiXCR anew, one entry per CDR3 protein. The data show more than 400,000 distinct CDR3 sequences, roughly 15% seen once. These data were likewise used in another study, on T cells in Graves' hyperthyroidism and ophthalmopathy.

The sequenced sample was peripheral blood mononuclear cells (PBMCs), obtained at new diagnosis, from a patient treated with antithyroid drugs. Receptor source: a woman aged 30 to 39 with Graves disease.

In its sample, this clonotype was seen a few times. V usage is TRBV3-1 and J usage is TRBJ2-7; the D is unclear. The CDR3 length is 16 residues. Germline-derived CDR1 and CDR2 are LGHDT and YNNKEL (reference sequence). Trimming removed 0 bases from V and 6 bases from J, with 18 bases in between. The CDR3 DNA reads as TGTGCCAGCAGCCAAGATCCCGGAAGGGCCATGATCGAGCAGTACTTC. Translating gives CASSQDPGRAMIEQYF.

The chain is built from TRBV20-1 and TRBJ2-1; TRBD2 aligns across 9 bases. CDR1 DFQATT and CDR2 SNEGSKA come from the germline V gene (reference sequence). The V gene end was trimmed by 3 bases and the J gene end by 13 bases; junction bases not matched to a gene: 7. This CDR3 region has 12 residues. The CDR3 DNA reads TGCAGTGCTAGTCATAGACTAGCGGACCAGTTCTTC. Its protein product is CSASHRLADQFF.

This clonotype turned up a few times. The chain couples TRBV5-1 to TRBJ1-1, with 7 nucleotides matching TRBD1. Germline V gene lookup returns CDR1 SGHRS and CDR2 YFSETQ. This CDR3 has 16 amino acids. V gave up 4 bases and J gave up 0 bases; unmatched junction bases: 9. This chain's CDR3 is CASSPRQGTLNTEAFF. The CDR3, as DNA: TGCGCCAGCAGCCCCCGACAGGGAACTTTGAACACTGAAGCTTTCTTT.

This clonotype was seen ten or more times. The chain carries TRBV4-3 and TRBJ1-6; tentative D call: TRBD1 (5 bases). Germline lookup yields CDR1 LGHNA and CDR2 YSLEER. Trimming shortened V by 4 bases and J by 10 bases, and 26 bases separated the two germline ends. The CDR3 contains 18 residues. CDR3 DNA: TGCGCCAGCAGCCCTGCCTGGGGGAGGTTTCCCTTAGGGTCACCCCTCCACTTT. It translates to CASSPAWGRFPLGSPLHF.

In its sample, this clonotype was seen many times. The chain couples TRBV11-3 to TRBJ2-1; 7 bases align to TRBD1. CDR3 length: 13 residues. Germline trimming cut 3 bases from V and 12 bases from J; bases unmatched to any gene: 8. The germline V gene encodes CDR1 SGHNT and CDR2 YENEEA. The CDR3 nucleotides read TGTGCCAGCAGCTTTCGACAGGGTCGGGCGCAGTTCTTC. This codes for CASSFRQGRAQFF. The full variable domain, in which reference TRBV11-3 and TRBJ2-1 provide the parts outside the CDR3, is EAGVVQSPRYKIIEKKQPVAFWCNPISGHNTLYWYLQNLGQGPELLIRYENEEAVDDSQLPKDRFSAERLKGVDSTLKIQPAELGDSAVYLCASSFRQGRAQFFGPGTRLTVL.

V is TRBV29-1 and J is TRBJ2-2; 7 bases match TRBD1. The germline gives CDR1 SQVTM, CDR2 ANQGSEA. The CDR3 is 14 amino acids. The CDR3 spells CIVGPTGKAGELFF. CDR3 in DNA: TGCATCGTAGGACCGACAGGGAAAGCCGGGGAGCTGTTTTTT.

This clonotype came up a few times. The chain joins TRBV29-1 to TRBJ1-2, with D maybe TRBD1 (6 bases). CDR3 length equals 11 residues. V was shortened by 7 bases and J by 7 bases, with 13 bases between the two germline ends. Germline V CDR1 and CDR2: SQVTM, ANQGSEA. CDR3 residues: CSADQGSGYTF. CDR3 coding DNA: TGCAGCGCGGATCAGGGGTCTGGCTACACCTTC.

The V gene is TRBV6-2 or TRBV6-3, the J gene TRBJ2-5; TRBD1 aligns across 7 bases. The CDR3 runs to 15 residues. The V segment lost 5 bases and the J segment 4 bases; nucleotides outside the gene matches: 10. The germline gives CDR1 MNHEY, CDR2 SVGEGT. CDR3 sequence reads: CASSDLQAGGETQYF. As DNA, the CDR3 is TGTGCCAGCAGTGACCTTCAGGCAGGGGGAGAGACCCAGTACTTC.

By sample share, this clonotype is medium-sized. The chain has TRBV28 and TRBJ1-4, with D tentatively TRBD1 (6 bases). Germline V gene data show CDR1 as MDHEN and CDR2 as SYDVKM. With 10 bases removed from V and 1 base from J, the gap between germline ends came to 10 bases. This CDR3 is 13 amino acids long. CDR3 DNA: TGTGCCACAAAAGGGGGAACTAATGAAAAACTGTTTTTT. It is translated as CATKGGTNEKLFF.

This clonotype was counted only a few times. The chain carries TRBV4-3 and TRBJ2-7; no definite D call. CDR1 and CDR2 (germline): LGHNA, YSLEER. Trimming took off 5 bases at V and 0 bases at J, with 14 bases between the two ends. The CDR3 runs to 15 residues. CDR3 region: CASSSWVGSSYEQYF. Written as DNA, the CDR3 is TGCGCCAGCAGCTCCTGGGTGGGATCCTCCTACGAGCAGTACTTC.

This clonotype was found a few times. V usage is TRBV6-1 and J usage is TRBJ2-7; 9 nucleotides agree with TRBD1. The J segment lost 1 base and the V segment lost 3 bases, leaving 4 bases of the junction unmatched. The CDR3 loop spans 15 amino acids. From germline, CDR1 is MNHNS and CDR2 SASEGT. Written as DNA, the CDR3 is TGTGCCAGCAGTGACCGGGACAGGGAGTCCTACGAGCAGTACTTC. This codes for CASSDRDRESYEQYF.

The table lists this clonotype with many counts. This rearrangement joins TRBV7-2 to TRBJ2-1, with D perhaps matching TRBD1 or TRBD2 (5 bases each). From germline, CDR1 is SGHTA and CDR2 FQGNSA. This CDR3 contains 13 residues. The germline V and J ends were trimmed by 7 bases and 15 bases, with 22 bases remaining between them. The CDR3 spells CASIRSSGPRPFF. CDR3 in DNA: TGTGCCAGCATTCGAAGCTCGGGGCCAAGACCGTTCTTC.

The sample holds a few counts of this clonotype. J is TRBJ2-3 and V is TRBV6-2 or TRBV6-3; 7 nucleotides align to TRBD1. The CDR3 runs 14 residues. The trim removed 4 bases at V and 9 bases at J, leaving 10 bases unmatched. CDR1 and CDR2 from the germline V gene are MNHEY and SVGEGT. CDR3 residues: CASSSTGTVNTQYF. In DNA form, the CDR3 reads TGTGCCAGCAGTTCTACGGGGACAGTTAACACGCAGTATTTT.

This clonotype turned up a few times. A much larger clone lies a single base off, so this may be a read error. The V call is TRBV2, the J call TRBJ2-1, with D unresolved. V shed 6 bases and J shed 0 bases, with 9 bases lying between them. This CDR3 spans 14 amino acids. Germline V gene data show CDR1 as SNHLY and CDR2 as FYNNEI. The CDR3 nucleotides are TGTGCCAGCAGGTACAAGGGCTCCTACAATGAGCAGTTCTTC. This codes for CASRYKGSYNEQFF.

As to this clonotype: This may stem from a read error, because a much larger clone lies one nucleotide away. The chain combines TRBV12-3 or TRBV12-4 with TRBJ2-5; weak D call: TRBD1 (5 bases). The CDR3 runs 13 residues. CDR3 DNA: TGTGCCAGCAGTTTCCGACAGTACAATGAGCAGCTCTTC. Protein sequence: CASSFRQYNEQLF.

This clonotype was detected only a few times. The rearrangement links TRBV12-3 or TRBV12-4 to TRBJ2-1, with 12 positions matching TRBD2. The CDR3 contains 16 residues. V was pared by 4 bases and J by 8 bases, with 9 bases of the junction left unmatched. The CDR3 region has the DNA TGTGCCAGCAGTTACCCAGCTAGCGGGAGGGCCCATGAGCAGTTCTTC. It specifies CASSYPASGRAHEQFF.

The chain recombines TRBV29-1 with TRBJ2-1; weak D call: TRBD2 (6 bases). V lost 6 bases to trimming and J lost 5 bases, with 17 bases between them. The germline CDR1 and CDR2 sequences are SQVTM and ANQGSEA. This CDR3 spans 14 amino acids. The CDR3 DNA follows: TGCAGCGTGGAGGGAGGCCTTTCGGACAATGAGCAGTTCTTC. The encoded protein is CSVEGGLSDNEQFF.

There are many counts of this clonotype. This chain joins TRBV7-9 and TRBJ2-1, with 10 bases matching TRBD2. The V gene's germline CDR1 is SEHNR and CDR2 FQNEAQ (reference sequence). Unmatched junction bases numbered 8, after V lost 0 bases and J lost 0 bases. CDR3 length equals 19 residues. For the CDR3, the DNA is TGTGCCAGCAGCTTAGCGTGGACTAGCGGTTTTAGCTCCTACAATGAGCAGTTCTTC. Translated, it gives CASSLAWTSGFSSYNEQFF. The whole variable domain, filled in from reference TRBV7-9 and TRBJ2-1, reads DTGVSQNPRHKITKRGQNVTFRCDPISEHNRLYWYRQTLGQGPEFLTYFQNEAQLEKSRLLSDRFSAERPKGSFSTLEIQRTEQGDSAMYLCASSLAWTSGFSSYNEQFFGPGTRLTVL.

Note on this clonotype: This clone may be a read error of a much larger clone one base away. The chain joins TRBV28 to TRBJ1-2; 7 bases align to TRBD1. CDR3 length: 15 amino acids. Germline CDR1 is MDHEN and CDR2 is SYDVKM. The CDR3 DNA reads as TGTGCCAACAGTGCGCCGGGACAGAGGGACTATGGCTACACCTTC. This gives the protein CANSAPGQRDYGYTF.

J is TRBJ2-1 and V is TRBV6-2 or TRBV6-3; D call uncertain. The ends were cut back, 2 bases at V and 8 bases at J, with 4 bases in the middle. CDR1 is MNHEY and CDR2 is SVGEGT in the germline V gene. There are 11 residues in the CDR3. Written as DNA, the CDR3 is TGTGCCAGCAGTTACAACCATGAGCAGTTCTTC. Encoded protein: CASSYNHEQFF.

This clonotype appeared many times. J is TRBJ1-1 and V is TRBV5-1; D is uncertain. The CDR3 is 15 residues long. V was cut by 0 bases and J by 9 bases, with 18 bases left in between. CDR1 SGHRS and CDR2 YFSETQ come from the germline V gene. The CDR3, as DNA: TGCGCCAGCAGCTTGGGACCGGGCTTCCAAACAAAAGCTTTCTTT. Its protein product is CASSLGPGFQTKAFF. Filled out from reference TRBV5-1 and TRBJ1-1, the complete variable domain reads KAGVTQTPRYLIKTRGQQVTLSCSPISGHRSVSWYQQTPGQGLQFLFEYFSETQRNKGNFPGRFSGRQFSNSRSEMNVSTLELGDSALYLCASSLGPGFQTKAFFGQGTRLTVV.

This clonotype was recorded at least ten times. The V and J genes are TRBV30 and TRBJ2-3, with 11 bases lining up with TRBD1. Trimming at V came to 6 bases and at J to 4 bases, leaving 9 bases not matched to a gene. The CDR3 has 15 amino acids. Germline assignment: CDR1 GTSNPN and CDR2 SVGIG (reference sequence). The CDR3 nucleotides read TGTGCCTGCGAACCTCGGGGACAGGGGGCAGATACGCAGTATTTT. Translated, it gives CACEPRGQGADTQYF. Full variable domain (remainder filled in from reference TRBV30 and TRBJ2-3): SQTIHQWPATLVQPVGSPLSLECTVEGTSNPNLYWYRQAAGRGLQLLFYSVGIGQISSEVPQNLSASRPQDRQFILSSKKLLLSDSGFYLCACEPRGQGADTQYFGPGTRLTVL.

The J gene is TRBJ1-2, the V gene TRBV28; D unresolved. CDR3 length: 15 residues. Germline lookup yields CDR1 MDHEN and CDR2 SYDVKM. V gave up 4 bases and J gave up 6 bases, with 18 bases separating them. The CDR3 sequence is CASSSLGDARHGYTF. The DNA of the CDR3 is TGTGCCAGCAGTTCCCTGGGAGATGCAAGACATGGCTACACCTTC.

This clonotype was found many times. The rearrangement uses TRBV7-8 and TRBJ1-5, with 7 bases that match TRBD1. The germline V gene encodes CDR1 SGHVS and CDR2 FQNEAQ. With V trimmed by 5 bases and J by 7 bases, 14 bases remained unmatched. The CDR3 runs to 16 residues. The CDR3 protein is CASSPYRGGLGQPQHF. CDR3 sequence (DNA): TGTGCCAGCAGCCCCTACAGGGGAGGACTGGGGCAGCCCCAGCATTTT.

This clonotype was found many times. This chain links TRBV2 with TRBJ2-5, with TRBD2 matching 14 bases. The CDR3 is 16 residues long. Looked up from germline, CDR1 is SNHLY and CDR2 is FYNNEI. V shed 6 bases and J 1 base; nucleotides not matched to a gene: 4. The DNA for the CDR3 is TGTGCCAGCAGGGGAGGGACTAGCGGGAGCCAAGAGACCCAGTACTTC. This encodes CASRGGTSGSQETQYF.

This clonotype was observed a handful of times. The V and J genes are TRBV24-1 and TRBJ2-1; D is unresolved. The CDR3 spans 12 residues. Trimming took 2 bases from V and 10 from J, leaving 8 bases between them. CDR1 is KGHDR, CDR2 SFDVKD, per germline. The CDR3 DNA is TGTGCCACCAGTGATTCCTCAGACGAGCAGTTCTTC. Its protein product is CATSDSSDEQFF.

This clonotype was counted many times. This chain uses TRBV20-1 with TRBJ2-7, with 10 bases fitting TRBD2. CDR3 length: 13 amino acids. The germline CDR1 and CDR2 sequences are DFQATT and SNEGSKA (reference sequence). With 3 bases clipped from V and 4 bases from J, the junction kept 3 bases outside the gene matches. Here the CDR3 reads CSASRTSGYEQYF. The CDR3 DNA follows: TGCAGTGCTAGTAGGACTAGCGGTTACGAGCAGTACTTC.

The genes are TRBV3-1 and TRBJ1-1; D possibly corresponds to TRBD1 (5 bases). Germline CDR1 LGHDT, CDR2 YNNKEL (reference sequence). Trimming took off 4 bases at V and 10 bases at J, with 16 bases between the two ends. The CDR3 is 13 amino acids. The CDR3 DNA reads as TGTGCCAGCAGCCGAGGAGGGGACGGCGCAGCTTTCTTT. Translating it yields CASSRGGDGAAFF.

This clonotype was counted ten times or more. The genes are TRBV6-5 and TRBJ2-7; 7 bases fit TRBD2. The CDR3 is 15 residues long. Losses at the gene ends were 4 bases for V and 4 bases for J; bases not matched to a gene: 10. Per germline, CDR1 MNHEY and CDR2 SVGAGI. In nucleotides, the CDR3 is TGTGCCAGCAGTTTGAGGCCAGCGGGGTTTTACGAGCAGTACTTC. Translation: CASSLRPAGFYEQYF.

This clonotype was counted at least ten times. This chain uses TRBV28 with TRBJ2-1, with TRBD1 identical over 9 bases. Germline V gives CDR1 MDHEN, CDR2 SYDVKM. The CDR3 consists of 16 residues. V shed 1 base and J 7 bases; nucleotides not matched to a gene: 8. The CDR3 sequence: CASSLLKGQGTNEQFF. CDR3 in DNA: TGTGCCAGCAGTTTATTAAAGGGACAGGGTACAAATGAGCAGTTCTTC.

The rearrangement links TRBV6-1 to TRBJ2-1, with 9 positions matching TRBD2. This CDR3 comprises 14 residues. The junction had 5 bases not matched to a gene; V was cut back by 6 bases and J by 5 bases. CDR1 MNHNS and CDR2 SASEGT come from the germline V gene. This CDR3 is CASSRLAEDNEQFF. The CDR3 bases are TGTGCCAGCAGCCGACTAGCGGAAGACAATGAGCAGTTCTTC.

In its sample, this clonotype was seen many times. This chain links TRBV3-1 with TRBJ2-1, with 8 bases matching TRBD2. After removal of 4 bases from V and 0 bases from J, the junction contained 2 bases not matched to a gene. The germline CDR1 and CDR2 sequences are LGHDT and YNNKEL (reference sequence). This CDR3 is built from 15 residues. CDR3 region: CASSRTSTSYNEQFF. In nucleotides, the CDR3 is TGTGCCAGCAGCCGGACTAGCACCTCCTACAATGAGCAGTTCTTC.